This entry features one TCR beta chain sequence. Its target is not known. Measured with immunoSEQ multiplex PCR; TCRdb has only the in-frame clones, and not every one. The sample yields tens of thousands of clones, 83% seen once. The data originate from a study of lymphopenia after photon versus proton radiotherapy. General study results and limits: After lymphocyte nadir, photon-treated repertoires showed oligoclonal expansion, especially CD8+ Temra. In patients who died, overall survival fell as post-nadir TCR diversity dropped more. Authors raise, but do not show, better survival with proton therapy. Relative stability marked proton patients; photon patients lost diversity and naive cells.

The TCR originated in a man aged 60 to 69 with pancreatic cancer. The sequenced sample was peripheral blood, obtained from a patient treated with proton-based radiotherapy.

The CDR3 region has the DNA TGTGCCTCCTGGCAGTCATCGGGGACCCAGTACTTC. It encodes CASWQSSGTQYF. The V gene is TRBV25-1, the J gene TRBJ2-5; D is uncertain. Trimming took 11 bases from V and 7 from J, leaving 17 bases between them. CDR1 and CDR2 (germline): MGHDK, SYGVNS. The CDR3 runs 12 residues.